The 10 T cell receptor beta chains below were found in one sample sequenced in a study of shared clonotypes between healthy human individuals. The assay was immunoSEQ multiplex PCR, and TCRdb's table has in-frame clones only and misses some. This table holds around 1.1 million clones, approximately 80% found once. Sequenced material: memory CD4+ T cells from PBMCs. Subset specified: CD45RA-negative fraction. Receptors originate from a young man in good health. Some clones in this sample may be carry-over from other donors' samples.

This clone was counted a single time. The CDR3 DNA reads as TGTGCCAGCAGCATTCGAGGAGGGGAGACCCAGTACTTC. Amino acids: CASSIRGGETQYF. The rearrangement uses TRBV9 and TRBJ2-5; D is possibly TRBD2 (6 bases). The germline gives CDR1 SGDLS, CDR2 YYNGEE. The CDR3 extends over 13 amino acids. V was cut by 4 bases and J by 5 bases, with 12 bases left in between.

V is TRBV30 and J is TRBJ1-3; tentatively, D is TRBD1 (5 bases). In germline, CDR1 is GTSNPN, CDR2 SVGIG (reference sequence). The V end lost 0 bases, the J end lost 4 bases, and 13 bases lay between the germline ends. The CDR3 is 15 residues long. CDR3 DNA: TGTGCCTGGAGTGTACACCCAGGGCGCGGAAACACCATATATTTT. Amino acid sequence: CAWSVHPGRGNTIYF.

The V and J genes are TRBV15 and TRBJ2-3; D gene ambiguous. The CDR3 extends over 12 amino acids. CDR1 is LNHNV and CDR2 is YYDKDF in the germline V gene (reference sequence). V was trimmed by 4 bases and J by 2 bases, leaving 4 bases between them. CDR3 protein: CATSTDTDTQYF. The CDR3 DNA is TGTGCCACCAGCACCGACACAGATACGCAGTATTTT.

The chain carries TRBV19 and TRBJ2-7, with 8 positions matching TRBD1. Unmatched junction bases numbered 11, after V lost 5 bases and J lost 2 bases. Per germline, CDR1 LNHDA and CDR2 SQIVND (reference sequence). The CDR3 length is 16 residues. This CDR3 reads CASSAHGTGEAYEQYF. The CDR3 nucleotides are TGTGCCAGTAGTGCCCACGGGACAGGTGAGGCCTACGAGCAGTACTTC.

V gene TRBV9 combines with J gene TRBJ1-1; no definite D call. Germline V gene lookup returns CDR1 SGDLS and CDR2 YYNGEE. This CDR3 has 14 residues. V lost 0 bases to trimming and J lost 6 bases, with 12 bases between them. Here the CDR3 reads CASSVAPGRSEAFF. CDR3 nucleotide sequence: TGTGCCAGCAGCGTAGCCCCCGGGCGGTCTGAAGCTTTCTTT.

To note about this clone: Other DNA sequences within the sample encode an identical CDR3. J is TRBJ2-2 and V is TRBV29-1; no clear D. Germline loops: CDR1 SQVTM, CDR2 ANQGSEA. The CDR3 length is 12 residues. Trimming took off 4 bases at V and 1 base at J, with 4 bases between the two ends. The DNA for the CDR3 is TGCAGCGTTGGGAGGAACACCGGGGAGCTGTTTTTT. Translated, it gives CSVGRNTGELFF.

The chain's CDR3 is CASSQDLGEKLFF. The CDR3 coding sequence is TGCGCCAGCAGCCAAGATCTGGGTGAAAAACTGTTTTTT. The V call is TRBV4-3, the J call TRBJ1-4, with D unclear. The V gene's germline CDR1 is LGHNA and CDR2 YSLEER. The ends were cut back, 0 bases at V and 7 bases at J, with 6 bases in the middle. CDR3 length equals 13 residues.

The table lists this clone with a few counts. In the same sample, other DNA sequences code for this CDR3. The chain recombines TRBV9 with TRBJ2-2; D may be TRBD2 (5 bases). Germline loops: CDR1 SGDLS, CDR2 YYNGEE. Deletions cut 6 bases from V and 3 bases from J, with 6 bases between. This CDR3 region has 12 residues. Here the CDR3 reads CASTRDTGELFF. The CDR3 DNA reads TGTGCCAGCACGAGGGACACCGGGGAGCTGTTTTTT.

This clone was picked up a small number of times. CDR3 loop: CASSPTGLSNQPQHF. CDR3 sequence (DNA): TGTGCCAGTAGCCCGACAGGGTTAAGCAATCAGCCCCAGCATTTT. This rearrangement joins TRBV19 to TRBJ1-5; the match to TRBD1 covers 7 bases. CDR3 length equals 15 residues. Unmatched junction bases numbered 6, after V lost 6 bases and J lost 1 base. Germline-derived CDR1 and CDR2 are LNHDA and SQIVND (reference sequence).

The gene calls are TRBV6-1 and TRBJ2-3; 7 positions agree with TRBD2. Germline V lookup: CDR1 MNHNS, CDR2 SASEGT. This CDR3 contains 16 residues. V lost 1 base to trimming and J lost 2 bases; unmatched junction nucleotides: 6. This CDR3 is CASSEGGGQITDTQYF. The CDR3 DNA reads as TGTGCCAGCAGTGAAGGGGGAGGGCAGATCACAGATACGCAGTATTTT.